The entry that follows covers one T cell receptor (beta chain) sequence. Assay used: immunoSEQ multiplex PCR; TCRdb lists only in-frame clones, some missing. The table shows some 220,000 clones, with approximately 90% occurring only once. The sample is drawn from a study of blood T cell repertoires in COVID-19. The V gene's germline CDR1 is SGHTA and CDR2 FQGNSA. CDR3 length equals 14 residues. V was trimmed by 2 bases and J by 1 base, leaving 6 bases between them. Study members were between roughly 18 and 100 years old and lived in 20 to 30 US regions. The source of this sequence is a woman aged 30 to 39 who had recovered from COVID-19. The sequencing input was PBMCs or T cells enriched from blood (not recorded which). The chain combines TRBV7-2 with TRBJ2-1; D unresolved. CDR3 in amino acids: CASSLYGSYNEQFF. The DNA for the CDR3 is TGTGCCAGCAGCTTATACGGGTCCTACAATGAGCAGTTCTTC. Filled out from reference TRBV7-2 and TRBJ2-1, the complete variable domain reads GAGVSQSPSNKVTEKGKDVELRCDPISGHTALYWYRQSLGQGLEFLIYFQGNSAPDKSGLPSDRFSAERTGGSVSTLTIQRTQQEDSAVYLCASSLYGSYNEQFFGPGTRLTVL.